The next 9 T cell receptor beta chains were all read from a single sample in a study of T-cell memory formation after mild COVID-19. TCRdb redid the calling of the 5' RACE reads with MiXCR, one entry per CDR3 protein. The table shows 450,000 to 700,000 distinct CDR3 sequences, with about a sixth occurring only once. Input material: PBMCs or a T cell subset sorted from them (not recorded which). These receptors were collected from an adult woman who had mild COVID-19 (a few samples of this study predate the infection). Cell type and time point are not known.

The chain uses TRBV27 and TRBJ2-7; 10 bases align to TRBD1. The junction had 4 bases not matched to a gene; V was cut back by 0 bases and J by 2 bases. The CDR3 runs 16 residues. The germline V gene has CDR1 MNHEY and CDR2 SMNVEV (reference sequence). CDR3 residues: CASSLSTGGPTYEQYF. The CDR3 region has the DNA TGTGCCAGCAGTTTATCGACAGGGGGCCCGACCTACGAGCAGTACTTC.

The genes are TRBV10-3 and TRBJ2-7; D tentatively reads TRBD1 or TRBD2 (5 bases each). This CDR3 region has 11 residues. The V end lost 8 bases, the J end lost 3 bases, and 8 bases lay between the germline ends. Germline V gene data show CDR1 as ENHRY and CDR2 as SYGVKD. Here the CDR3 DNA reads TGTGCCATCCGGGACGGCTACGAGCAGTACTTC. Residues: CAIRDGYEQYF.

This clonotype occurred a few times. The DNA of the CDR3 is TGTGCCAGCAGCGAAGGCGGTAATGAAAAACTGTTTTTT. It is translated as CASSEGGNEKLFF. The V gene is TRBV27, the J gene TRBJ1-4; unclear D gene. Trimming stripped 6 bases from V and 4 bases from J, with 9 bases between. This CDR3 contains 13 residues. Germline CDR1 reads MNHEY; CDR2 reads SMNVEV (reference sequence).

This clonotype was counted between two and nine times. CDR3: CSVGPAGLVETQYF. CDR3 DNA sequence: TGCAGCGTTGGCCCGGCAGGTTTGGTAGAGACCCAGTACTTC. This chain uses TRBV29-1 with TRBJ2-5, with D unclear. The CDR3 length is 14 residues. In germline, CDR1 is SQVTM, CDR2 ANQGSEA. V gave up 4 bases and J gave up 4 bases, with 16 bases separating them.

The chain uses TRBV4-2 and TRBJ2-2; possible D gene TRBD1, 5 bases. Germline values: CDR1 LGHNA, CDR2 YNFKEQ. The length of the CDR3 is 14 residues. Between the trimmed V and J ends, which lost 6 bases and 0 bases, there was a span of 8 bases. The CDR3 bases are TGTGCCAGCAGGGGGCTGCCGAACACCGGGGAGCTGTTTTTT. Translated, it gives CASRGLPNTGELFF.

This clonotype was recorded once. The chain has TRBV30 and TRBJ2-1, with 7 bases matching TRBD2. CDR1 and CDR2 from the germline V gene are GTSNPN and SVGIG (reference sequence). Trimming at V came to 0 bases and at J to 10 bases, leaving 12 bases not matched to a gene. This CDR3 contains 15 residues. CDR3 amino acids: CAWSVLAEPPGEQFF. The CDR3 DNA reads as TGTGCCTGGAGTGTCCTAGCGGAACCTCCTGGGGAGCAGTTCTTC.

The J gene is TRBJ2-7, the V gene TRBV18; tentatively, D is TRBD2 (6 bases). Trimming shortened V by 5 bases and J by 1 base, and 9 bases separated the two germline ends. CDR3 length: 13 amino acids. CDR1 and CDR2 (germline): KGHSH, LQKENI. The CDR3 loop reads CASSAGPSYEQYF. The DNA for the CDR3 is TGTGCCAGCTCAGCGGGACCGTCCTACGAGCAGTACTTC.

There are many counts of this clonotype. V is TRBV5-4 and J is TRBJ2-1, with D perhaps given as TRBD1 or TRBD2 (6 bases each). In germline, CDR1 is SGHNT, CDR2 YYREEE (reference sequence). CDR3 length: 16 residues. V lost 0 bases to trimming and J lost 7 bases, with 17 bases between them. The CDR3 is CASSLAEPGGGNEQFF. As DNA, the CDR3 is TGTGCCAGCAGCTTGGCCGAACCTGGAGGGGGTAATGAGCAGTTCTTC.

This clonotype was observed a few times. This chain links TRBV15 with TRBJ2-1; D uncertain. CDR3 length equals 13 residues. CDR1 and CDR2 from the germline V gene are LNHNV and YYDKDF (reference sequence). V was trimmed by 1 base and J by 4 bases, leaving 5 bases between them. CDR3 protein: CATSRAQYNEQFF. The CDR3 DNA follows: TGTGCCACCAGCAGAGCTCAGTACAATGAGCAGTTCTTC.